Presented here are 25 T cell receptor beta chains from one specimen sequenced in a study of identical twins. TCRdb reanalysed the 5' RACE reads using MiXCR and keeps one entry per CDR3 protein. The table lists fewer than 350,000 distinct CDR3 sequences, under 9.5% of them singletons. These data were likewise used in another study, on yellow fever vaccine responses in identical twins.

The sequencing sample was made of memory (CD45RO+) T cells sorted from blood. The source of these receptors is a woman between 18 and 29 years old in good health.

This clonotype was recorded a few times. V is TRBV6-2 or TRBV6-3 and J is TRBJ1-6, with TRBD1 matching over 10 bases. The CDR3 is made up of 14 amino acids. Germline V CDR1 and CDR2: MNHEY, SVGEGT. Unmatched junction bases numbered 3, after V lost 7 bases and J lost 6 bases. The chain's CDR3 is CASTRTGGNSPLHF. DNA for the CDR3: TGTGCCAGCACCCGGACAGGGGGTAATTCACCCCTCCACTTT.

The chain uses TRBV6-1 and TRBJ2-1, with D uncertain. Germline CDR1 reads MNHNS; CDR2 reads SASEGT. The ends were cut back, 2 bases at V and 2 bases at J, with 13 bases in the middle. CDR3 length equals 16 residues. This CDR3 reads CASSETPVLTYNEQFF. CDR3 bases: TGTGCCAGCAGTGAAACGCCAGTACTTACCTACAATGAGCAGTTCTTC.

A few counts support this clonotype. The gene calls are TRBV20-1 and TRBJ2-2, with TRBD2 matching 11 bases. The CDR3 covers 16 residues. V shed 0 bases, J shed 7 bases, and the junction held 7 bases outside the gene matches. Per germline, CDR1 DFQATT and CDR2 SNEGSKA (reference sequence). DNA for the CDR3: TGCAGTGCTAGAGATGGGGGACTAGCGGAGGTCGGGGAGCTGTTTTTT. Protein: CSARDGGLAEVGELFF.

A few counts support this clonotype. The V call is TRBV5-1, the J call TRBJ2-3, with TRBD1 matching over 7 bases. This CDR3 spans 13 amino acids. CDR1 and CDR2 (germline): SGHRS, YFSETQ. V trimming: 7 bases; J trimming: 6 bases; junction bases outside the gene matches: 8. For the CDR3, the DNA is TGCGCCAGCCATGAGGGGGCGATTGATACGCAGTATTTT. Its protein is CASHEGAIDTQYF.

J is TRBJ1-5 and V is TRBV19; D unclear. This CDR3 is 14 amino acids long. Looked up from germline, CDR1 is LNHDA and CDR2 is SQIVND (reference sequence). Trimming shortened V by 3 bases and J by 3 bases, and 9 bases separated the two germline ends. CDR3 in amino acids: CASSMAQLNQPQHF. CDR3 sequence (DNA): TGTGCCAGTAGTATGGCCCAGCTCAATCAGCCCCAGCATTTT.

This clonotype was picked up many times. V usage is TRBV28 and J usage is TRBJ2-7; 7 bases agree with TRBD1. The CDR3 is 14 amino acids. Germline V gene lookup returns CDR1 MDHEN and CDR2 SYDVKM. Losses at the gene ends were 6 bases for V and 2 bases for J; bases not matched to a gene: 7. CDR3 DNA: TGTGCCAGCAGGGGGACAGTCCCAGCCTACGAGCAGTACTTC. Translated, it gives CASRGTVPAYEQYF.

In its sample, this clonotype was seen many times. The genes are TRBV6-5 and TRBJ2-1; 11 positions match TRBD2. The CDR3 loop spans 15 amino acids. CDR1 is MNHEY, CDR2 SVGAGI, per germline. J was trimmed by 6 bases and V by 4 bases; bases with no gene match: 5. Here the CDR3 DNA reads TGTGCCAGCAGTTTCACGCTAGCGGGGGGCAATGAGCAGTTCTTC. Translation: CASSFTLAGGNEQFF.

Many counts were recorded for this clonotype. The V call is TRBV5-1, the J call TRBJ1-5, with 11 bases identical to TRBD1. Trimming took 5 bases from V and 3 from J; bases not matched to a gene: 4. The length of the CDR3 is 15 residues. Germline loops: CDR1 SGHRS, CDR2 YFSETQ. CDR3 DNA: TGCGCCAGCAGAACGGGACAGGGGGACAATCAGCCCCAGCATTTT. Translating it yields CASRTGQGDNQPQHF.

This clonotype was counted only a few times. The chain links TRBV11-2 to TRBJ2-3; TRBD2 aligns across 11 bases. CDR1 and CDR2 from the germline V gene are SGHAT and FQNNGV. Trimming at V came to 5 bases and at J to 3 bases, leaving 7 bases not matched to a gene. This CDR3 contains 16 residues. The CDR3 sequence: CASSAVAGGGTDTQYF. CDR3 DNA: TGTGCCAGCAGCGCGGTAGCGGGAGGGGGTACAGATACGCAGTATTTT.

This clonotype has a count of ten or more. The rearrangement links TRBV11-2 to TRBJ2-7; TRBD1 matches at 11 bases. The V segment lost 1 base and the J segment 5 bases; nucleotides outside the gene matches: 7. The CDR3 is made up of 16 amino acids. The germline gives CDR1 SGHAT, CDR2 FQNNGV. CDR3 sequence (DNA): TGTGCCAGCAGCTTAGGGTTTGGACAGGGGGCAAACGAGCAGTACGTC. Translated, it gives CASSLGFGQGANEQYV.

This clonotype has more than one count but fewer than ten. The rearrangement links TRBV3-1 to TRBJ2-3; D gene unclear. Between the trimmed V and J ends, which lost 4 bases and 9 bases, there was a span of 17 bases. The germline V gene has CDR1 LGHDT and CDR2 YNNKEL (reference sequence). The CDR3 length is 14 residues. The CDR3 DNA reads TGTGCCAGCAGCCCCTGGCCGACGGGCGACACGCAGTATTTT. As protein: CASSPWPTGDTQYF.

This clonotype was seen at least ten times. The CDR3 here is CASSLGGGYSYNSPLHF. CDR3 DNA sequence: TGTGCCAGCAGTTTAGGAGGGGGCTACTCCTATAATTCACCCCTCCACTTT. V gene TRBV12-3 or TRBV12-4 combines with J gene TRBJ1-6; 7 nucleotides match TRBD1. V lost 1 base, J lost 0 bases, and 3 bases stayed unmatched. This CDR3 has 17 residues.

This clonotype was recorded at least ten times. The rearrangement joins TRBV6-1 to TRBJ2-2; the D is unclear. The V gene lost 0 bases and the J gene lost 4 bases, with 6 bases spanning the gap. The CDR3 has 14 residues. From germline, CDR1 is MNHNS and CDR2 SASEGT. The CDR3 sequence is CASSEAWATGELFF. The CDR3 DNA reads TGTGCCAGCAGTGAAGCGTGGGCCACCGGGGAGCTGTTTTTT.

This clonotype was recorded a few times. The V call is TRBV3-1, the J call TRBJ1-6; 7 bases are a match to TRBD1. V was pared by 4 bases and J by 0 bases, with 6 bases of the junction left unmatched. The CDR3 loop spans 17 amino acids. Germline V gene lookup returns CDR1 LGHDT and CDR2 YNNKEL (reference sequence). The CDR3 region is CASSLPQGSSYNSPLHF. CDR3 sequence (DNA): TGTGCCAGCAGCCTCCCACAGGGGAGCTCCTATAATTCACCCCTCCACTTT.

The CDR3 coding sequence is TGCAGTGCTATTTCAGGTAAAACTGAAGCTTTCTTT. This gives the protein CSAISGKTEAFF. This rearrangement joins TRBV20-1 to TRBJ1-1; D is uncertain. V was clipped by 4 bases and J by 5 bases, with 11 bases between them. The CDR3 loop spans 12 amino acids. CDR1 and CDR2 from the germline V gene are DFQATT and SNEGSKA (reference sequence).

The chain joins TRBV7-2 to TRBJ2-1; unclear D gene. The V end was cut by 2 bases, the J end by 0 bases, with 8 bases between. Germline lookup yields CDR1 SGHTA and CDR2 FQGNSA. The CDR3 covers 15 residues. CDR3 nucleotide sequence: TGTGCCAGCAGCTTAAATGCTCACTCCTACAATGAGCAGTTCTTC. Translated: CASSLNAHSYNEQFF.

This clonotype showed up many times. The rearrangement uses TRBV7-7 and TRBJ2-1; no definite D call. V was clipped by 2 bases and J by 8 bases, with 16 bases between them. Germline values: CDR1 SSHAT, CDR2 FNYEAQ (reference sequence). The CDR3 runs to 15 residues. CDR3 in amino acids: CASSLYPGAMDEQFF. The CDR3 DNA reads as TGTGCCAGCAGCTTATACCCGGGCGCGATGGATGAGCAGTTCTTC.

V usage is TRBV25-1 and J usage is TRBJ2-4; D call uncertain. CDR1 MGHDK and CDR2 SYGVNS come from the germline V gene. V dropped 1 base and J dropped 7 bases, with 8 bases sitting between them. The length of the CDR3 is 13 residues. The CDR3 loop reads CASSESHGNIQYF. The CDR3 DNA is TGTGCCAGCAGTGAATCCCACGGTAACATTCAGTACTTC.

The rearrangement joins TRBV10-3 to TRBJ1-3; no clear D. The ends were cut back, 8 bases at V and 0 bases at J, with 5 bases in the middle. This CDR3 comprises 12 residues. The germline V gene has CDR1 ENHRY and CDR2 SYGVKD. The CDR3 here is CAILSSGNTIYF. The CDR3 nucleotides are TGTGCCATCCTCTCCTCTGGAAACACCATATATTTT.

V is TRBV5-1 and J is TRBJ2-1; 8 positions agree with TRBD1. The germline gives CDR1 SGHRS, CDR2 YFSETQ. The CDR3 runs 15 residues. V lost 4 bases to trimming and J lost 6 bases; unmatched junction nucleotides: 9. The CDR3 here is CASSIRTGQGNEQFF. The CDR3 DNA reads as TGCGCCAGCAGCATCCGGACAGGGCAAGGCAATGAGCAGTTCTTC.

Ten or more counts support this clonotype. This chain connects TRBV7-6 to TRBJ2-3; D may be TRBD2 (6 bases). Germline CDR1 SGHVS, CDR2 FNYEAQ. The CDR3 loop spans 15 amino acids. Deletions cut 2 bases from V and 4 bases from J, with 13 bases between. The CDR3 bases are TGTGCCAGCAGCTTAAGAGGGGAGGTGGCAGATACGCAGTATTTT. It is translated as CASSLRGEVADTQYF.

This clonotype has only a few counts. This chain links TRBV20-1 with TRBJ1-1; D unclear. There are 15 residues in the CDR3. V shed 4 bases and J shed 11 bases, with 26 bases lying between them. Per germline, CDR1 DFQATT and CDR2 SNEGSKA (reference sequence). The CDR3 nucleotides are TGCAGTGCTACCCGGGGTGTGGGAGGCCGATTCGAGGCTTTCTTT. This encodes CSATRGVGGRFEAFF.

This clonotype has only a few counts. With a much larger clone just one base away, this may be a read error. CDR3 bases: TGCGTCACTGCAGGGAATTCACCCCTCCACTTT. This translates into CVTAGNSPLHF. V usage is TRBV10-2 and J usage is TRBJ1-6; weak D call: TRBD1 (5 bases). The CDR3 has 11 amino acids. The germline CDR1 and CDR2 sequences are WSHSY and SAAADI.

The table lists this clonotype with a few counts. This rearrangement joins TRBV11-2 to TRBJ2-7; perhaps D is TRBD1 or TRBD2 (6 bases each). With 5 bases removed from V and 4 bases from J, the gap between germline ends came to 12 bases. The CDR3 has 13 amino acids. Germline V CDR1 and CDR2: SGHAT, FQNNGV. The CDR3 DNA reads as TGTGCCAGCAGCCGACTAGGGGGTTACGAGCAGTACTTC. Translation gives CASSRLGGYEQYF.

The V and J genes are TRBV21-1 and TRBJ2-3; TRBD2 reflects the table's D call only, with no check against the DNA. TRBV21-1 is annotated as a pseudogene. The CDR3 spans 17 residues. The chain's CDR3 is CASSSPSRRARGDTQYF. CDR3 in DNA: TGTGCCAGCAGCTCACCTAGCAGGAGGGCCCGGGGAGATACGCAGTATTTT.